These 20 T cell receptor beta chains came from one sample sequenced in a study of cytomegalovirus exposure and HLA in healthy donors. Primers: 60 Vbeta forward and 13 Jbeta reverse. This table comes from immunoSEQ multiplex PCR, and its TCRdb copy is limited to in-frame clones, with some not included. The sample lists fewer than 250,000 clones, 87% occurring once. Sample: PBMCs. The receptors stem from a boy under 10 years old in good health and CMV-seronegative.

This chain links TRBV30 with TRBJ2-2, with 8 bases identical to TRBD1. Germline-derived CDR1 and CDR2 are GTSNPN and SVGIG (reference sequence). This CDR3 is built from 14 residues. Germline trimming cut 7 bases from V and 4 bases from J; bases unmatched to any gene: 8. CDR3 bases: TGTGCCTCTCAGGGGGCCCCCGGCACCGGGGAGCTGTTTTTT. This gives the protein CASQGAPGTGELFF.

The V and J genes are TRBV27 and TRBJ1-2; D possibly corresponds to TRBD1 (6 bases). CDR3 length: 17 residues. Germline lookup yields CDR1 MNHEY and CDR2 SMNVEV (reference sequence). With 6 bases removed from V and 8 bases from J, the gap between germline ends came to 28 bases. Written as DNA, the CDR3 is TGTGCCAGCAGCCTTGGGACCACCATACAGGGCTGGGGCGGCTACACCTTC. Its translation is CASSLGTTIQGWGGYTF.

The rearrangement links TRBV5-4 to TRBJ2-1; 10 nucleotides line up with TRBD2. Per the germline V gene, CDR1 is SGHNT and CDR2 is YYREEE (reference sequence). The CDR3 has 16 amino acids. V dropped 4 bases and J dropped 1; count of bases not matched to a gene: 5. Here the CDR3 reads CASSLGLATSYNEQFF. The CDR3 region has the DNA TGTGCCAGCAGCCTGGGACTAGCGACATCCTACAATGAGCAGTTCTTC.

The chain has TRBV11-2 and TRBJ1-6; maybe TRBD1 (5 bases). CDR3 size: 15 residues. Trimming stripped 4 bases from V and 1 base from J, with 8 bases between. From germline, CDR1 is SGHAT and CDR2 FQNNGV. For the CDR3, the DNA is TGTGCCAGCAGCTCGCAGGGTTCCTATAATTCACCCCTCCACTTT. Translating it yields CASSSQGSYNSPLHF.

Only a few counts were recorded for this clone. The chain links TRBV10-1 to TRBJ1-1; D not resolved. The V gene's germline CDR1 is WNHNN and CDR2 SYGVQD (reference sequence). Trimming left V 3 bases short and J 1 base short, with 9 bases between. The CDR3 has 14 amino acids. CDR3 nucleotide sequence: TGCGCCAGCAGTGACCCCGGGAGGAACACTGAAGCTTTCTTT. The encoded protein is CASSDPGRNTEAFF.

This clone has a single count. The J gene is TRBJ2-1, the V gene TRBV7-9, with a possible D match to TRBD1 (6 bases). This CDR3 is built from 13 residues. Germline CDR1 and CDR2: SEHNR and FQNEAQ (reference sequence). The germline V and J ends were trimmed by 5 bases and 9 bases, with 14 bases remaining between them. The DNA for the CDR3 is TGTGCCAGCAGCGCACAGGGATTCGGTGAGCAGTTCTTC. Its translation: CASSAQGFGEQFF.

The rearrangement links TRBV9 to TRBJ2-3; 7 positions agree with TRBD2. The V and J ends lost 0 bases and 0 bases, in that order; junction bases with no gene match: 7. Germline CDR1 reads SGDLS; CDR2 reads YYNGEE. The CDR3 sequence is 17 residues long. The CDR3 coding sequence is TGTGCCAGCAGCGTAGGGTTTCCGCGGGGGAGCACAGATACGCAGTATTTT. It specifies CASSVGFPRGSTDTQYF.

The CDR3 loop is CASSLGRGAGNTIYF. DNA for the CDR3: TGTGCCAGCAGCTTAGGCAGGGGAGCAGGAAACACCATATATTTT. This chain links TRBV7-2 with TRBJ1-3; a possible D gene is TRBD1 (6 bases). CDR3 length equals 15 residues. V lost 1 base and J lost 4, with 11 bases in between. Germline CDR1 reads SGHTA; CDR2 reads FQGNSA.

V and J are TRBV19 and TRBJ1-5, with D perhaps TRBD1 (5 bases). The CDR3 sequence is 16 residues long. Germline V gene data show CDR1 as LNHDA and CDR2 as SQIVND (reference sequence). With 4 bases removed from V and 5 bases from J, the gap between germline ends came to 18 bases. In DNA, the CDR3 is TGTGCCAGTAGTAGCGACAGAGATGACGACGATCAGCCCCAGCATTTT. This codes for CASSSDRDDDDQPQHF.

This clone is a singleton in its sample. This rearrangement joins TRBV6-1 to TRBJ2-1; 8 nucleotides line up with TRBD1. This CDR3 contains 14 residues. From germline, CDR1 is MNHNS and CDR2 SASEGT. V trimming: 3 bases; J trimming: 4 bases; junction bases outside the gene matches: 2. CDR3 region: CASSDTGGYNEQFF. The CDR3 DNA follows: TGTGCCAGCAGTGATACAGGGGGGTACAATGAGCAGTTCTTC.

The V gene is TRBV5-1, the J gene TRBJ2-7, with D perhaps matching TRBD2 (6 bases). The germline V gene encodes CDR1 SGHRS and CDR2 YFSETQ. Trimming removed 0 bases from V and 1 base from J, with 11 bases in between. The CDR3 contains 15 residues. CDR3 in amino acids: CASSLGGESSYEQYF. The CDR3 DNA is TGCGCCAGCAGCTTGGGGGGGGAATCATCCTACGAGCAGTACTTC.

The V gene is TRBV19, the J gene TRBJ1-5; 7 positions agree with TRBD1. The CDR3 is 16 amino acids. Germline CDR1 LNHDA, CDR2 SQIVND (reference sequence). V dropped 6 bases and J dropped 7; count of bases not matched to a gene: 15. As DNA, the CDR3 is TGTGCCAGTAGCACTCCCCCCCGACAGGGCGGGCAGCCCCAGCATTTT. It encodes CASSTPPRQGGQPQHF.

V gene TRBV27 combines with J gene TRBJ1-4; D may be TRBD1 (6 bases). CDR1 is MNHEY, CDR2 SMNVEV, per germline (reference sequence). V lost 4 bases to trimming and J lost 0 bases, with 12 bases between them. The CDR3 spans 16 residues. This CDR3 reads CASSSSGQSTNEKLFF. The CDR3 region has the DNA TGTGCCAGCAGTTCCTCAGGACAGTCAACTAATGAAAAACTGTTTTTT.

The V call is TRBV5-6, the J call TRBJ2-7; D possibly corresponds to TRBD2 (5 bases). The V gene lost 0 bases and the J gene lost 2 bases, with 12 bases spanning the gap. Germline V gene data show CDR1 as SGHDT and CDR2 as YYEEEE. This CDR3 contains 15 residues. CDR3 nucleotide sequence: TGTGCCAGCAGCTTGGCCAGGAGGACCCCCTACGAGCAGTACTTC. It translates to CASSLARRTPYEQYF.

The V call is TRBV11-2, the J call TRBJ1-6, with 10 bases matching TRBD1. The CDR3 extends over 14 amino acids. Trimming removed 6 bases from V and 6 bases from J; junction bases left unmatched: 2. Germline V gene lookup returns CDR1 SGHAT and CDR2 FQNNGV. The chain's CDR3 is CASSRTGGNSPLHF. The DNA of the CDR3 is TGTGCCAGCAGTCGGACAGGGGGTAATTCACCCCTCCACTTT.

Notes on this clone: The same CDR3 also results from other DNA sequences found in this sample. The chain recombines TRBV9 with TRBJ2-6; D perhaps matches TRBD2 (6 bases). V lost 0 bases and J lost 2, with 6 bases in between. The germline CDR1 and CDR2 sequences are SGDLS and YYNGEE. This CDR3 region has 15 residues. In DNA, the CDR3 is TGTGCCAGCAGCGTAGGGGGGGCTGGGGCCAACGTCCTGACTTTC. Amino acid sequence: CASSVGGAGANVLTF.

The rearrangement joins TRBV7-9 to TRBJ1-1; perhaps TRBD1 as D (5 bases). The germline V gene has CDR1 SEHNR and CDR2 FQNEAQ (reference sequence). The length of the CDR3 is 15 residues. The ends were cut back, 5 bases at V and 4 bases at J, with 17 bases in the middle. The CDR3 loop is CASSAGDHRGTEAFF. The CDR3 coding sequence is TGTGCCAGCAGCGCGGGGGATCACAGAGGCACTGAAGCTTTCTTT.

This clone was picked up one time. CDR3 in amino acids: CASSQYRDSGNEQFF. The CDR3 nucleotides are TGTGCCAGCAGCCAGTACCGGGACAGCGGCAATGAGCAGTTCTTC. The rearrangement links TRBV11-2 to TRBJ2-1, with 7 bases aligning to TRBD1. Germline V lookup: CDR1 SGHAT, CDR2 FQNNGV. The junction had 10 bases not matched to a gene; V was cut back by 5 bases and J by 6 bases. This CDR3 spans 15 amino acids.

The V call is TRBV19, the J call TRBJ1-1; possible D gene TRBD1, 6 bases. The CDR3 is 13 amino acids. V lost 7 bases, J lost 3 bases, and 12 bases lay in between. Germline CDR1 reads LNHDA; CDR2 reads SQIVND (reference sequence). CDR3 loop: CASKQGGYTEAFF. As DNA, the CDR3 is TGTGCCAGTAAACAGGGCGGGTACACTGAAGCTTTCTTT.

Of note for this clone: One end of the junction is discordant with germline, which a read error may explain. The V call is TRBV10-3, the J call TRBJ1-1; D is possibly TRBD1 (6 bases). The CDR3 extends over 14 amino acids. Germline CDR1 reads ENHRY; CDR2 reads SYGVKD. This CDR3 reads CAISDRDISTEALF. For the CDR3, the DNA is TGTGCCATCAGTGACAGGGACATCAGCACTGAAGCTCTCTTT.